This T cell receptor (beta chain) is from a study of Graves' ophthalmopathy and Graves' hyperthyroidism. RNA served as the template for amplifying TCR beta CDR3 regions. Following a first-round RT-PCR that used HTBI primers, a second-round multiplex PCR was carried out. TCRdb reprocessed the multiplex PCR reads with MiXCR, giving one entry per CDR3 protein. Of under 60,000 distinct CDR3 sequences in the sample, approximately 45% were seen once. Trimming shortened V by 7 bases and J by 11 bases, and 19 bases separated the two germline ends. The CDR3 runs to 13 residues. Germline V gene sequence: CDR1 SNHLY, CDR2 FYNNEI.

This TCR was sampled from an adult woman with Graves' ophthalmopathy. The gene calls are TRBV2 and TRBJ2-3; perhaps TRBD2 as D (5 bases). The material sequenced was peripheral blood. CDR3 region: CASTPGLPYEQYF. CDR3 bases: TGTGCCAGCACCCCAGGACTTCCCTACGAGCAGTATTTT.